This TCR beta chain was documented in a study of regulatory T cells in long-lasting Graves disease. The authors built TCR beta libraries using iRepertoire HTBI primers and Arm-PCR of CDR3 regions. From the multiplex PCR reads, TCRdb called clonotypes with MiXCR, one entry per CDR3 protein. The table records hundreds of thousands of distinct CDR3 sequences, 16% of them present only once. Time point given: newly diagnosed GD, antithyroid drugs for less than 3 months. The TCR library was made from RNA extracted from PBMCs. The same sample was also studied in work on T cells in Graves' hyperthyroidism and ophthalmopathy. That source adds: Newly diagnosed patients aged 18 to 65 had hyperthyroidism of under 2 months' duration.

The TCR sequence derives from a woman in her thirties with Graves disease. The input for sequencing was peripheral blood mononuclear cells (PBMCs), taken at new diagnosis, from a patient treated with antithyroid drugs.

The CDR3 region has the DNA TGTGCCAGCAGACGATGGGGGATGGAGAGCTTTGAAGCTTTCTTT. It translates to CASRRWGMESFEAFF. The gene calls are TRBV12-3 or TRBV12-4 and TRBJ1-1; D is possibly TRBD1 (5 bases). The CDR3 covers 15 residues. V lost 6 bases and J 7 bases, leaving 21 bases between the germline ends.